Here is one T cell receptor beta chain with its context. This CDR3 spans 16 amino acids. V was clipped by 0 bases and J by 5 bases, with 14 bases between them. Per germline, CDR1 LGHNA and CDR2 YSLEER. The sample belongs to a study of T-cell reconstitution after alpha-beta-depleted transplantation in children. It was with unique molecular identifiers that the TCRbeta library was prepared. MiXCR, applied by TCRdb to the PCR reads, yields one record per CDR3 protein. This repertoire shows 500,000 or so distinct CDR3 sequences, 32% found once; its top ten account for around 2.3%. The source is a human donor who donated a stem cell graft to a child with aplastic anemia. The specimen comprised PBMCs from the stem cell graft donor, sampled from the stem cell graft. This chain connects TRBV4-3 to TRBJ1-5; no clear D gene. Here the CDR3 reads CASSQEVALHDQPQHF. DNA for the CDR3: TGCGCCAGCAGCCAAGAGGTGGCCCTTCACGATCAGCCCCAGCATTTT.